This T cell receptor (beta chain) is drawn from a study of T-cell reconstitution after alpha-beta-depleted transplantation in children. Unique molecular identifiers were built into the TCRbeta library. One entry per CDR3 protein results from TCRdb running MiXCR on the PCR reads. The sample yields around 580,000 distinct CDR3 sequences, 20% to 25% seen once. Between the trimmed V and J ends, which lost 5 bases and 3 bases, there was a span of 9 bases. The germline CDR1 and CDR2 sequences are DFQATT and SNEGSKA (reference sequence). This CDR3 has 12 residues. Study observations and caveats: Expanded graft clones numbering several hundred reportedly gave rise to alpha-beta T cells about two months after transplant. Surviving recipient T cells and intrathymic progenitors accounted for some patients' high TCRbeta diversity at day 60. T-cell numbers and diversity one year post-transplant derived largely from freshly generated T cells.

With respect to this clonotype: Its specificity is not known.

V usage is TRBV20-1 and J usage is TRBJ2-3; D unclear. This specimen was PBMCs, mostly from graft donor cells, taken 360 days after TCRalphabeta/CD19-depleted stem cell transplant. The source of this sequence is a boy younger than two who had a stem cell transplant for acute myeloid leukemia, so the T cells may come from the graft donor. The CDR3 here is CSAGPWTDTQYF. The CDR3 DNA is TGCAGTGCTGGCCCGTGGACAGATACGCAGTATTTT.